The clone carrying this T cell receptor (beta chain) was seen only a few times. The antigen remains undetermined. The method was immunoSEQ multiplex PCR; TCRdb's version includes in-frame clones alone and lacks a portion of them. The table shows 100,000 to 150,000 clones, with more than 85% occurring only once. The record originates from a study of PD-1 blockade in mismatch repair-deficient tumors. The CDR3 consists of 14 residues. From germline, CDR1 is SNHLY and CDR2 FYNNEI. Deletions cut 8 bases from V and 2 bases from J, with 13 bases between. The TCR-sequenced patients were three responders to pembrolizumab. Study results and limitations: Tumor-resident clones, often absent from pretreatment blood, expanded after pembrolizumab and then contracted.

The genes are TRBV2 and TRBJ1-5; D perhaps matches TRBD1 (5 bases). Sample: peripheral blood, taken 44 weeks after starting pembrolizumab. The clonotype originates from an adult with mismatch repair-deficient cancer. The CDR3 here is CASFLGLGNQPQHF. CDR3 coding DNA: TGTGCCAGCTTTTTGGGGCTTGGCAATCAGCCCCAGCATTTT. Combining the CDR3 with reference TRBV2 and TRBJ1-5 gives the whole variable domain EPEVTQTPSHQVTQMGQEVILRCVPISNHLYFYWYRQILGQKVEFLVSFYNNEISEKSEIFDDQFSVERPDGSNFTLKIRSTKLEDSAMYFCASFLGLGNQPQHFGDGTRLSIL.